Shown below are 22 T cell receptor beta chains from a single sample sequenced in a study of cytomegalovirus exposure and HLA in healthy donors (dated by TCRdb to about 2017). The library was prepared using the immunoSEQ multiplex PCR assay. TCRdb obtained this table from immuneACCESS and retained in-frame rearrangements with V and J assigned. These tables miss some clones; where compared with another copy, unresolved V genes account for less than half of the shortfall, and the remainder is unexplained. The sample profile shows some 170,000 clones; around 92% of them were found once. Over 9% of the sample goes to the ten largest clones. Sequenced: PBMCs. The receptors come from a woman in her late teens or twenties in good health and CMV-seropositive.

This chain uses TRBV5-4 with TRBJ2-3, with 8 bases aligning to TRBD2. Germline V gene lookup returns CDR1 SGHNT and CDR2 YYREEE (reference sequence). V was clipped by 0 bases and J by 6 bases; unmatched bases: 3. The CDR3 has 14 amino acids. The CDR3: CASSLAGGADTQYF. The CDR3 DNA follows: TGTGCCAGCAGCTTGGCCGGGGGGGCGGATACGCAGTATTTT.

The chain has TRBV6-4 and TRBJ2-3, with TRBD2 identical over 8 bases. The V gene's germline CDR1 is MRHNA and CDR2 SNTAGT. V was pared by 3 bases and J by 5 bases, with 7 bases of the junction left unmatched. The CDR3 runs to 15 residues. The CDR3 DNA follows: TGTGCCAGCAGTGATACAGCGGGAGTATTAGATACGCAGTATTTT. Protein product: CASSDTAGVLDTQYF.

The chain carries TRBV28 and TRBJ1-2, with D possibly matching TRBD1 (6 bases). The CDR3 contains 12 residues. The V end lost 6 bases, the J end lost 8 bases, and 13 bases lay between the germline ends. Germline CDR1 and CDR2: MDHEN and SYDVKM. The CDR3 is CASRSGDDGYTF. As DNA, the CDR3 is TGTGCCAGCAGATCAGGGGACGACGGCTACACCTTC.

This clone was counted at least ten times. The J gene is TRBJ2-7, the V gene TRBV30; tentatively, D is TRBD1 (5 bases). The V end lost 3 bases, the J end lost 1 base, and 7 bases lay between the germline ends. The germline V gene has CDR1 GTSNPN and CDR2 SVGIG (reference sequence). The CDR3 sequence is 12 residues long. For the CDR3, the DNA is TGTGCCTGGAGCTCAGGGTCCTACGAGCAGTACTTC. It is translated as CAWSSGSYEQYF.

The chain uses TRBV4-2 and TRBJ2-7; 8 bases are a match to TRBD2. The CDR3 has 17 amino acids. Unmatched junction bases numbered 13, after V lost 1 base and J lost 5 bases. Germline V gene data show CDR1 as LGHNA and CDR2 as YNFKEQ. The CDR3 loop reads CASSQGMGSGSSHEQYF. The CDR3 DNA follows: TGTGCCAGCAGCCAAGGAATGGGGAGCGGGAGTTCCCACGAGCAGTACTTC.

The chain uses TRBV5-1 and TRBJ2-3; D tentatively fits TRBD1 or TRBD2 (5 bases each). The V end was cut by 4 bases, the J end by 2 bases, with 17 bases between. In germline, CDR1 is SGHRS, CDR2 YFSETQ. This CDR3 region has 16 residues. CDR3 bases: TGCGCCAGCAGCCTGGGACCGGAGCCGATCACAGATACGCAGTATTTT. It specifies CASSLGPEPITDTQYF.

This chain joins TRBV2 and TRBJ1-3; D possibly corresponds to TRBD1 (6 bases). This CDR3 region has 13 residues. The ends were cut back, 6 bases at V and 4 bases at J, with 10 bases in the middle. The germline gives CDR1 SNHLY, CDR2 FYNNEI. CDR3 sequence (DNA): TGTGCCAGCAGAGCCGGGACAGGAAACACCATATATTTT. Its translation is CASRAGTGNTIYF.

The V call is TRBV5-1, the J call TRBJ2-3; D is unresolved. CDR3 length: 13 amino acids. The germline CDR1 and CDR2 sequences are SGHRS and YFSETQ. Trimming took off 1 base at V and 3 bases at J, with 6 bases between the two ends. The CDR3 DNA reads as TGCGCCAGCAGCTTGATCGTTACAGATACGCAGTATTTT. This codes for CASSLIVTDTQYF.

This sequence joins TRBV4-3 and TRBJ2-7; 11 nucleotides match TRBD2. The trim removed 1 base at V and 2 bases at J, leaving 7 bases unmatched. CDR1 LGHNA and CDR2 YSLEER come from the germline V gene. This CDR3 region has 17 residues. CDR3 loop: CASSQGLLAGGTYEQYF. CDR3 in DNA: TGCGCCAGCAGCCAAGGGCTTCTAGCGGGAGGAACCTACGAGCAGTACTTC.

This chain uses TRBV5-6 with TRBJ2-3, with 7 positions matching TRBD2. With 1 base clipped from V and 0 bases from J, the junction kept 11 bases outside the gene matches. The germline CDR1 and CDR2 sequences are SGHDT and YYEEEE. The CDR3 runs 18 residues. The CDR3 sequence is CASSLLGALAESTDTQYF. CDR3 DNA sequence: TGTGCCAGCAGCTTGTTGGGAGCGCTAGCGGAAAGCACAGATACGCAGTATTTT.

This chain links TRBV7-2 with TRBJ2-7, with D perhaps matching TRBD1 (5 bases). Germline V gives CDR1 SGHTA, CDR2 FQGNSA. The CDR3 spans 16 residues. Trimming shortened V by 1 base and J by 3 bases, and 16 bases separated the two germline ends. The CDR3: CASSLVGAGMGYEQYF. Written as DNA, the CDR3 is TGTGCCAGCAGCTTAGTAGGCGCAGGGATGGGCTACGAGCAGTACTTC.

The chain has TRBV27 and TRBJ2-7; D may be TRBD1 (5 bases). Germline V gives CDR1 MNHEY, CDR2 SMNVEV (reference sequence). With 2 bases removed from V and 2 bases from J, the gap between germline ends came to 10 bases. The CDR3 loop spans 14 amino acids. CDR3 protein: CASSLGGAAYEQYF. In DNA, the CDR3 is TGTGCCAGCAGTTTAGGTGGGGCCGCCTACGAGCAGTACTTC.

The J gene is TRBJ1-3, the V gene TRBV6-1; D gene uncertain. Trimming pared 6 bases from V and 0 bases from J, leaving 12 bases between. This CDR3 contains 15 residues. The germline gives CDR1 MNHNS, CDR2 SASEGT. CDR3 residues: CASSRDGLSGNTIYF. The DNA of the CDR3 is TGTGCCAGCAGCAGAGACGGACTCTCTGGAAACACCATATATTTT.

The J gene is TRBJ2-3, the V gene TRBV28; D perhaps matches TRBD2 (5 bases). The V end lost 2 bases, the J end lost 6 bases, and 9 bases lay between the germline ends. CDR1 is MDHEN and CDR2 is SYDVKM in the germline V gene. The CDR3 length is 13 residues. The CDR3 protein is CASSLRGPDTQYF. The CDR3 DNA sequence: TGTGCCAGCAGTTTACGGGGTCCGGATACGCAGTATTTT.

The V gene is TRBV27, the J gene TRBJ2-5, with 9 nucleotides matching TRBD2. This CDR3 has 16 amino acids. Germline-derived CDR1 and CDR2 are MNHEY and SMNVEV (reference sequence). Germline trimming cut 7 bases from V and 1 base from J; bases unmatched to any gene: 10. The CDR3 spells CASTNVAGEGQETQYF. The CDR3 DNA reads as TGTGCCAGCACTAACGTAGCGGGAGAGGGCCAAGAGACCCAGTACTTC.

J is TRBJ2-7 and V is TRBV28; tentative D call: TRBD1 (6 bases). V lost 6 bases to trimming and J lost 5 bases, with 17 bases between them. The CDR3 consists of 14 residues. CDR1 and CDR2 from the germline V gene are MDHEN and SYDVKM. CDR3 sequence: CASRTEGVSNEQYF. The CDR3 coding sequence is TGTGCCAGCAGGACAGAGGGGGTTAGCAACGAGCAGTACTTC.

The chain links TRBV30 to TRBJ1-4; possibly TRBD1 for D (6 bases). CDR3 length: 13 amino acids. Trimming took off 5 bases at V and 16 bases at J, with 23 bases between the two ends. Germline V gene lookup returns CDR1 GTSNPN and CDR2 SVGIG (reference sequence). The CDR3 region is CAWSTGHLYLKFF. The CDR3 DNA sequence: TGTGCCTGGTCGACGGGACACCTTTACCTCAAGTTTTTT. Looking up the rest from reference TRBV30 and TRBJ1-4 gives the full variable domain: SQTIHQWPATLVQPVGSPLSLECTVEGTSNPNLYWYRQAAGRGLQLLFYSVGIGQISSEVPQNLSASRPQDRQFILSSKKLLLSDSGFYLCAWSTGHLYLKFFGSGTQLSVL.

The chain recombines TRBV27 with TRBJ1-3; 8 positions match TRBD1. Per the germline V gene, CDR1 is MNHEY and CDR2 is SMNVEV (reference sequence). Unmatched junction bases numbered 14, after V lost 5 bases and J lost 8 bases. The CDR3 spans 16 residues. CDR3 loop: CASSPRVTGVVDTIYF. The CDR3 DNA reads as TGTGCCAGCAGTCCACGCGTGACAGGGGTTGTGGACACCATATATTTT.

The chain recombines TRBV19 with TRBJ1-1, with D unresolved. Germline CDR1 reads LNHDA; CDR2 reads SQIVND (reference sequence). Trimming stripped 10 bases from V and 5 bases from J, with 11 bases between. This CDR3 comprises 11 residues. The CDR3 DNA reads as TGTGCCACCACTCGGGAAACTGAAGCTTTCTTT. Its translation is CATTRETEAFF.

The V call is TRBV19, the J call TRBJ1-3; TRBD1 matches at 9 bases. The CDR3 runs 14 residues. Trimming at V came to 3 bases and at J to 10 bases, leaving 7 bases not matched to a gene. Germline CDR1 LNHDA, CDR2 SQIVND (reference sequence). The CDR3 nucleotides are TGTGCCAGTAGTATGGGGGACAGGGTGGGGACCATATATTTT. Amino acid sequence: CASSMGDRVGTIYF.

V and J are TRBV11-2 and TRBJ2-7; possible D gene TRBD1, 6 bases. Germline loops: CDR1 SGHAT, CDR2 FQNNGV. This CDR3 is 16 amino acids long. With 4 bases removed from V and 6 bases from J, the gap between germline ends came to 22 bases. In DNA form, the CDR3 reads TGTGCCAGCAGCTCCTTCGGATGGACAGAGGGAGCCGAGCAGTACTTC. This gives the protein CASSSFGWTEGAEQYF.

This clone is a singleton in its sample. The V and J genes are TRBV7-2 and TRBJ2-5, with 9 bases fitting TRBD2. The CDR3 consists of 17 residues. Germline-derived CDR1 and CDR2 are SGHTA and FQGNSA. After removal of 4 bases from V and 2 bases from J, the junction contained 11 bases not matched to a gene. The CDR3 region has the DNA TGTGCCAGCAGCTATATCCCCCTGCTAGCGGGACAAGAGACCCAGTACTTC. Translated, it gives CASSYIPLLAGQETQYF.